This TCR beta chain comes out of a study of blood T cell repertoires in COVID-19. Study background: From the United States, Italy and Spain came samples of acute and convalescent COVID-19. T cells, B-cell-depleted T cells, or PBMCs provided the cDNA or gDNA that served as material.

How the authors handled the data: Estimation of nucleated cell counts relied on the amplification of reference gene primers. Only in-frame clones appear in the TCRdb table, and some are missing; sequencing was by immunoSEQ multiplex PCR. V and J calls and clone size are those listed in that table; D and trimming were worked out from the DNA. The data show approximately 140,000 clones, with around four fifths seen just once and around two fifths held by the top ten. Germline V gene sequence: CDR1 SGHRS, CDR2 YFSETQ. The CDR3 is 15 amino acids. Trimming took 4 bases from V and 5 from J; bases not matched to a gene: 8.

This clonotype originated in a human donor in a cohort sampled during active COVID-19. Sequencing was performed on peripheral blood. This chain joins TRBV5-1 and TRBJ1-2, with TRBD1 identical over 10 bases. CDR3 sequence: CASSPAGTGVYGYTF. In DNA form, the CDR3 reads TGCGCCAGCAGCCCGGCCGGGACAGGGGTTTATGGCTACACCTTC.